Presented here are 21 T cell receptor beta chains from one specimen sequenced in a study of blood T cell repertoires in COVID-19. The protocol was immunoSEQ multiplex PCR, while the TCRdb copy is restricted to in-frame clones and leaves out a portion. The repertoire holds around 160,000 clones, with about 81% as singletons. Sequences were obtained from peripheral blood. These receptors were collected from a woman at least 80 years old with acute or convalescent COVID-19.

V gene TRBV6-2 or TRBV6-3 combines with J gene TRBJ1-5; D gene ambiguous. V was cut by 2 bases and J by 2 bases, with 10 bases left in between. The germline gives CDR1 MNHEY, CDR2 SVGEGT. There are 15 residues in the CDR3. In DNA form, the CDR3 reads TGTGCCAGCAGTTACAACCCCGGGGGCAATCAGCCCCAGCATTTT. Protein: CASSYNPGGNQPQHF.

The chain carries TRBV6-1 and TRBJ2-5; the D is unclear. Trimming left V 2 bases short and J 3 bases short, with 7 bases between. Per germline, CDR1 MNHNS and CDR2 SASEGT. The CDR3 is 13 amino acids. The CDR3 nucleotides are TGTGCCAGCAGTGAACAAGCAAAAGAGACCCAGTACTTC. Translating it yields CASSEQAKETQYF.

CDR3 DNA sequence: TGTGCCAGCAGCCGGCGGGTGACAGGCTATGGCTACACCTTC. Its protein product is CASSRRVTGYGYTF. The chain couples TRBV5-6 to TRBJ1-2; D perhaps matches TRBD1 (6 bases). V was clipped by 4 bases and J by 4 bases, with 14 bases between them. The CDR3 sequence is 14 residues long. Germline CDR1 and CDR2: SGHDT and YYEEEE.

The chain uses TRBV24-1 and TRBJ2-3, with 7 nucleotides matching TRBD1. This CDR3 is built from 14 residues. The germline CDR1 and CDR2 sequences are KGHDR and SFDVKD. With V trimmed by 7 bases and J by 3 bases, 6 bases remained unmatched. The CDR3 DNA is TGTGCCACCAGCTTGACAGGGTCAACAGATACGCAGTATTTT. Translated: CATSLTGSTDTQYF.

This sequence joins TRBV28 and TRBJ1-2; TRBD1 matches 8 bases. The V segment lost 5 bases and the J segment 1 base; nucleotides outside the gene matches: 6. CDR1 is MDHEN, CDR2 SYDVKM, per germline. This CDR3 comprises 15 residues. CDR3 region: CASSPRDRINYGYTF. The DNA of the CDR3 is TGTGCCAGCAGTCCGAGGGACAGGATTAACTATGGCTACACCTTC.

The CDR3 reads CASTSGDSRTDTQYF. The CDR3 bases are TGCGCCAGCACCTCCGGGGACTCCCGGACAGATACGCAGTATTTT. The genes are TRBV5-1 and TRBJ2-3, with a weak D call TRBD2 (6 bases). The CDR3 length is 15 residues. V gave up 6 bases and J gave up 3 bases, with 17 bases separating them. CDR1 is SGHRS, CDR2 YFSETQ, per germline.

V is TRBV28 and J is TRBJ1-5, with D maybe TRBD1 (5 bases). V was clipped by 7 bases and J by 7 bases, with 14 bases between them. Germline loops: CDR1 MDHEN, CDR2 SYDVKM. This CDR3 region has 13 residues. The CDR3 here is CASKVGVLQPQHF. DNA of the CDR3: TGTGCCAGCAAGGTAGGGGTCCTACAGCCCCAGCATTTT.

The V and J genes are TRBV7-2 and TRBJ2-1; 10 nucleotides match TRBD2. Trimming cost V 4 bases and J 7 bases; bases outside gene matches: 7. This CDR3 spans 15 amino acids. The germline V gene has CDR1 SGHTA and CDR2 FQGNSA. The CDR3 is CASSSLAGGGNEQFF. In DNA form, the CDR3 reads TGTGCCAGCAGCTCTTTAGCGGGGGGAGGGAATGAGCAGTTCTTC.

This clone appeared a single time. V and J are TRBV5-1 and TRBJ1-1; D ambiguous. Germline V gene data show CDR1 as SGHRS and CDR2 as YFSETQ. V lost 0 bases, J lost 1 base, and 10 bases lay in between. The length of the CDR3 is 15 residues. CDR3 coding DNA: TGCGCCAGCAGCTTGGTAGCGCAAAAGAACACTGAAGCTTTCTTT. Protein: CASSLVAQKNTEAFF.

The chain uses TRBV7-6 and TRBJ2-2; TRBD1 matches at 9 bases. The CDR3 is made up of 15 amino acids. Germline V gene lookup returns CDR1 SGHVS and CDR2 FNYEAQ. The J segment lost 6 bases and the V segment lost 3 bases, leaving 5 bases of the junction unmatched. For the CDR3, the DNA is TGTGCCAGCAGCTTGGACAGGGGTGGCGCCGGGGAGCTGTTTTTT. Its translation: CASSLDRGGAGELFF.

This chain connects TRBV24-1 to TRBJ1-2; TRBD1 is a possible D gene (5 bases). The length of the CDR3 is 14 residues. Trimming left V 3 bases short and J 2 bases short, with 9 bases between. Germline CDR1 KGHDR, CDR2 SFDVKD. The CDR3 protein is CATSDEGRNYGYTF. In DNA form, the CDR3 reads TGTGCCACCAGTGATGAGGGGAGGAACTATGGCTACACCTTC.

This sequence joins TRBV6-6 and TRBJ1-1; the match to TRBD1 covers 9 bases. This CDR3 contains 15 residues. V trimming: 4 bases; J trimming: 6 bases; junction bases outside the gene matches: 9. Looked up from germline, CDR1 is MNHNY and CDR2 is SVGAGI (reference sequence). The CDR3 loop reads CASSSEDRGRPEAFF. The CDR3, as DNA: TGTGCCAGCAGTTCCGAGGACAGGGGACGGCCTGAAGCTTTCTTT.

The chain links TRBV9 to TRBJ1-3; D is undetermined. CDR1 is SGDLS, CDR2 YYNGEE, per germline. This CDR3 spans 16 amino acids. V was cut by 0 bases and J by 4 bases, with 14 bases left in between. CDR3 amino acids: CASSVGEDLGGNTIYF. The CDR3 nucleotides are TGTGCCAGCAGCGTAGGGGAGGACCTCGGCGGAAACACCATATATTTT.

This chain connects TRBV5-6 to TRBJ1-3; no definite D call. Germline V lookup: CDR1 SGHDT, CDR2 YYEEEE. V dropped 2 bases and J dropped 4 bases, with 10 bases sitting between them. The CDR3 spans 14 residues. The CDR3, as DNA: TGTGCCAGCAGCTTTACGGGGTTCGGAAACACCATATATTTT. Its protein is CASSFTGFGNTIYF.

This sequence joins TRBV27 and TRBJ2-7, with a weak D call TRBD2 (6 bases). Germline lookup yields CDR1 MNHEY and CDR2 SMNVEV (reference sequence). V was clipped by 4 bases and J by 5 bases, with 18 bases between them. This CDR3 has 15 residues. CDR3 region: CASSSNSGLRNEQYF. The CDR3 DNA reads TGTGCCAGCAGTTCCAATTCGGGACTTAGAAACGAGCAGTACTTC.

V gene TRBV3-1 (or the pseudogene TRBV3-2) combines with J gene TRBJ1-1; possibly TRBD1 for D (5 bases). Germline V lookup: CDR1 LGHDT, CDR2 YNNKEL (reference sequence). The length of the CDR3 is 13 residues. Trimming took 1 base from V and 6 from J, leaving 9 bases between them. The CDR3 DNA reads TGTGCCAGCAGCCAAGTGGGGGACTCTGAAGCTTTCTTT. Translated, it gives CASSQVGDSEAFF.

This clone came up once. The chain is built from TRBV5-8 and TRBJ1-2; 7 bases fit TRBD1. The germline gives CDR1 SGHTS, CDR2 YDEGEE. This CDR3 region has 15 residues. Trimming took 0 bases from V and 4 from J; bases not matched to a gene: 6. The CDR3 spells CASSLGRGAPYGYTF. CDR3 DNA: TGTGCCAGCAGCTTGGGCAGGGGGGCCCCCTATGGCTACACCTTC.

The CDR3 bases are TGTGCCAGCAGCGGCGACAGGGATTCACCCCTCCACTTT. Translated, it gives CASSGDRDSPLHF. J is TRBJ1-6 and V is TRBV7-2; 7 bases agree with TRBD1. Germline V lookup: CDR1 SGHTA, CDR2 FQGNSA. The ends lost 5 bases at V and 8 bases at J; junction bases unmatched: 3. The CDR3 contains 13 residues.

The CDR3 sequence is CASSQDYGGEEQFF. Written as DNA, the CDR3 is TGTGCCAGCAGCCAAGATTACGGGGGAGAAGAGCAGTTCTTC. The chain is built from TRBV3-1 (or the pseudogene TRBV3-2) and TRBJ2-1, with D maybe TRBD2 (6 bases). The CDR3 loop spans 14 amino acids. V was trimmed by 0 bases and J by 10 bases, leaving 13 bases between them. Germline V gives CDR1 LGHDT, CDR2 YNNKEL (reference sequence).

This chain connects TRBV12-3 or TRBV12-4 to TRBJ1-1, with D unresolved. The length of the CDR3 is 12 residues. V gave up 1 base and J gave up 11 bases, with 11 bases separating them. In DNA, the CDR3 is TGTGCCAGCAGTTTAGGCCCTATATCTGCTTTCTTT. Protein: CASSLGPISAFF.

CDR3 region: CASRRQGRSDTQYF. DNA of the CDR3: TGTGCCAGCAGACGACAGGGGAGATCAGATACGCAGTATTTT. The chain uses TRBV14 and TRBJ2-3, with 8 positions matching TRBD1. The CDR3 totals 14 residues. The V and J ends lost 6 bases and 4 bases, in that order; junction bases with no gene match: 6. Germline loops: CDR1 SGHDN, CDR2 FVKESK.